These 24 T cell receptor beta chains share one sample of origin, sequenced in a study of T cell clonality in common variable immunodeficiency. Regarding the study as a whole: Fewer deletions and N-nucleotide insertions were reportedly seen in common variable immunodeficiency TCR beta sequences.

Which antigens these TCRs recognize remains unknown. This table comes from immunoSEQ multiplex PCR, and its TCRdb copy is limited to in-frame clones, with some not included. The sample gives some 7,100 clones, none seen only once, and the top ten clones hold approximately 5.4%. Sequenced sample: peripheral blood mononuclear cells. The source is a human donor with common variable immunodeficiency.

Comments on this clone: Read sequence stops 3 residues before the CDR3 end, and the germline J gene provides the missing end. The rearrangement uses TRBV29-1 and TRBJ2-1; D perhaps matches TRBD2 (6 bases). There are 13 residues in the CDR3. Trimming shortened V by 4 bases and J by 7 bases, and 14 bases separated the two germline ends. The germline V gene has CDR1 SQVTM and CDR2 ANQGSEA. CDR3 region: CSVGNSGRNEQFF. CDR3 DNA, as far as it was read: TGCAGCGTTGGTAACTCAGGGAGGAATGAG.

CDR3 DNA (partial): TGTGCCAGTAGTGTACAGGGGACTTACGACAATGAG. It yields the protein CASSVQGTYDNE. Given in full, the CDR3 is CASSVQGTYDNEQFF. This chain connects TRBV19 to TRBJ2-1, with D maybe TRBD1 (7 bases). The CDR3 goes on 3 residues after the read ends, and that part is filled in from the germline J gene. Germline CDR1 is LNHDA and CDR2 is SQIVND (reference sequence). Trimming removed 5 bases at V and 5 bases at J, with 16 bases between. The CDR3 has 15 residues.

This clone has a handful of counts. With the read ending 3 residues before the CDR3 end, the germline J gene is used to fill in that end. This chain uses TRBV6-2 or TRBV6-3 with TRBJ2-7, with 7 bases that match TRBD2. J was trimmed by 2 bases and V by 2 bases; bases with no gene match: 6. Germline loops: CDR1 MNHEY, CDR2 SVGEGT. The CDR3 runs 15 residues. The covered CDR3 bases are TGTGCCAGCAGTTACGAATGGACTAGTACCTACGAG. It yields the protein CASSYEWTSTYE. From start to end, the CDR3 is CASSYEWTSTYEQYF.

This clone turned up a few times. The read ends 3 residues early relative to the CDR3; the germline J gene fills the gap. The J gene is TRBJ1-5, the V gene TRBV7-2; weak D call: TRBD1 (6 bases). V was cut by 5 bases and J by 1 base, with 9 bases left in between. The CDR3 has 14 amino acids. Germline V CDR1 and CDR2: SGHTA, FQGNSA. The DNA read from the CDR3 is TGTGCCAGCAGCACAGGACAGAGCAATCAGCCC. It yields the protein CASSTGQSNQP. The CDR3 in its entirety is CASSTGQSNQPQHF.

In its sample, this clone ranks as medium-sized. Read sequence stops 3 residues before the CDR3 end, and the germline J gene provides the missing end. The V and J genes are TRBV9 and TRBJ2-5; 12 nucleotides agree with TRBD1. V lost 4 bases to trimming and J lost 1 base; unmatched junction nucleotides: 8. CDR3 length: 17 residues. Germline values: CDR1 SGDLS, CDR2 YYNGEE. The CDR3 bases that were read are TGTGCCAGCAGCAGCCGGGGGACAGGGGGCCTCCAAGAGACC. This gives the protein CASSSRGTGGLQET. The whole CDR3 protein is CASSSRGTGGLQETQYF.

About this clone: The read comes to an end 3 residues before the CDR3 does, leaving the germline J gene to fill in the end. V and J are TRBV5-6 and TRBJ2-7, with 8 bases lining up with TRBD2. The CDR3 spans 13 residues. Germline V CDR1 and CDR2: SGHDT, YYEEEE. J gave up 3 bases and V 3 bases, and 2 bases lay outside the gene matches. The covered CDR3 bases are TGTGCCAGCAGCTCGGGACTAGTCTACGAG. Translation gives CASSSGLVYE. The complete CDR3 protein is CASSSGLVYEQYF.

This clone is medium-sized. The CDR3 end is not reached by the read, which stops 3 residues before it; the germline J gene fills it in. This chain uses TRBV6-2 or TRBV6-3 with TRBJ2-1, with D tentatively TRBD2 (5 bases). There are 12 residues in the CDR3. Germline CDR1 reads MNHEY; CDR2 reads SVGEGT. V lost 6 bases and J 9 bases, leaving 12 bases between the germline ends. The CDR3 sequence: CASSNTRSEQFF. The sequenced CDR3 bases are TGTGCCAGCAGCAATACTAGAAGTGAG.

In the case of this clone: The read terminates 3 residues before the CDR3 end, so the remaining end is supplied by the germline J gene. The chain uses TRBV7-2 and TRBJ2-5; 11 nucleotides agree with TRBD2. Looked up from germline, CDR1 is SGHTA and CDR2 is FQGNSA. The CDR3 sequence is 15 residues long. V shed 4 bases, J shed 5 bases, and the junction held 6 bases outside the gene matches. This chain's CDR3 is CASSSTSGVLETQYF. Partial CDR3 DNA: TGTGCCAGCAGCTCGACTAGCGGGGTATTGGAGACC. The full variable domain, rest sourced from reference TRBV7-2 and TRBJ2-5, is GAGVSQSPSNKVTEKGKDVELRCDPISGHTALYWYRQSLGQGLEFLIYFQGNSAPDKSGLPSDRFSAERTGGSVSTLTIQRTQQEDSAVYLCASSSTSGVLETQYFGPGTRLLVL.

A word on this clone: From the germline J gene comes the end of the CDR3, since the read stops 3 residues before it. V and J are TRBV18 and TRBJ2-3, with 7 bases aligning to TRBD2. CDR1 and CDR2 from the germline V gene are KGHSH and LQKENI. The junction had 13 bases not matched to a gene; V was cut back by 3 bases and J by 7 bases. This CDR3 has 16 amino acids. The CDR3 DNA, read in part, is TGTGCCAGCTCACCCCTCGGGGGAGGGAGCGTCAATACG. This codes for CASSPLGGGSVNT. The whole CDR3 is CASSPLGGGSVNTQYF.

In regard to this clone: The read finishes 3 residues shy of the CDR3 end, and the germline J gene is used to complete it. This chain links TRBV19 with TRBJ1-6, with no clear D. V was pared by 4 bases and J by 0 bases, with 10 bases between. The CDR3 contains 16 residues. CDR1 is LNHDA and CDR2 is SQIVND in the germline V gene (reference sequence). CDR3 region: CASSNSTSSYNSPLHF. CDR3 DNA (partial): TGTGCCAGTAGTAACAGTACGAGCTCCTATAATTCACCC.

This clone was observed a few times. The read ends 3 residues early relative to the CDR3; the germline J gene fills the gap. This chain joins TRBV20-1 and TRBJ2-1; 8 positions match TRBD2. This CDR3 spans 14 amino acids. Per germline, CDR1 DFQATT and CDR2 SNEGSKA (reference sequence). V trimming: 8 bases; J trimming: 3 bases; junction bases outside the gene matches: 9. Incomplete CDR3 DNA: TGCAGTCTACACCCGGGACTAGACTACAATGAG. It specifies CSLHPGLDYNE. The whole CDR3 protein reads CSLHPGLDYNEQFF.

Points on this clone: The CDR3 end falls 3 residues outside the read, so it is completed with the germline J gene. The chain is built from TRBV7-6 and TRBJ1-4, with 7 bases that match TRBD1. J lost 10 bases, V lost 2 bases, and 13 bases had no gene match. Germline CDR1 is SGHVS and CDR2 is FNYEAQ. This CDR3 spans 16 amino acids. CDR3 protein: CASSLTRQGALGKLFF. The CDR3 DNA, read in part, is TGTGCCAGCAGCTTAACCCGACAGGGCGCCCTTGGAAAA.

A word on this clone: Read sequence stops 3 residues before the CDR3 end, and the germline J gene provides the missing end. V usage is TRBV19 and J usage is TRBJ2-7; TRBD2 is a possible D gene (5 bases). CDR3 length equals 14 residues. Trimming shortened V by 2 bases and J by 3 bases, and 11 bases separated the two germline ends. Germline-derived CDR1 and CDR2 are LNHDA and SQIVND (reference sequence). The CDR3 loop reads CASSISGPFYEQYF. The part of the CDR3 DNA that was read is TGTGCCAGTAGTATAAGCGGACCTTTCTACGAG.

This clone has more than one count but fewer than ten. Read data end 3 residues before the CDR3 end; the end is taken from the germline J gene. The rearrangement links TRBV18 to TRBJ1-4, with D maybe TRBD1 (5 bases). V gave up 5 bases and J gave up 4 bases, with 14 bases separating them. The germline CDR1 and CDR2 sequences are KGHSH and LQKENI. This CDR3 comprises 15 residues. The CDR3 DNA, read in part, is TGTGCCAGCTCATCTATACAGGCTTTTAATGAAAAA. Encoded protein: CASSSIQAFNEK. The full CDR3 protein reads CASSSIQAFNEKLFF.

With regard to this clone: From the germline J gene comes the end of the CDR3, since the read stops 3 residues before it. V is TRBV18 and J is TRBJ1-1, with 9 bases lining up with TRBD1. The CDR3 loop spans 14 amino acids. Germline values: CDR1 KGHSH, CDR2 LQKENI. V lost 8 bases to trimming and J lost 3 bases; unmatched junction nucleotides: 7. The chain's CDR3 is CASRGQGGYTEAFF. CDR3 bases read: TGTGCCAGCCGGGGACAGGGAGGGTACACTGAA.

This clone was seen more than once but under ten times. The read stops 3 residues short of the end of the CDR3; the missing end is completed from the germline J gene. The chain employs TRBV7-9 and TRBJ2-1, with 8 bases aligning to TRBD2. Germline loops: CDR1 SEHNR, CDR2 FQNEAQ (reference sequence). Trimming removed 4 bases from V and 6 bases from J; junction bases left unmatched: 8. CDR3 length: 15 amino acids. The DNA read from the CDR3 is TGTGCCAGCAGCTCGGGACTAGTTCTTCGCAATGAG. Translated, it gives CASSSGLVLRNE. The whole CDR3 sequence is CASSSGLVLRNEQFF. Full variable domain (outside the CDR3, taken from reference TRBV7-9 and TRBJ2-1): DTGVSQNPRHKITKRGQNVTFRCDPISEHNRLYWYRQTLGQGPEFLTYFQNEAQLEKSRLLSDRFSAERPKGSFSTLEIQRTEQGDSAMYLCASSSGLVLRNEQFFGPGTRLTVL.

Only a few counts were recorded for this clone. The read ends 3 residues before the CDR3 terminus; that terminus is restored from the germline J gene. The chain has TRBV7-2 and TRBJ2-7; the D is unclear. This CDR3 is built from 15 residues. In germline, CDR1 is SGHTA, CDR2 FQGNSA. Trimming took 2 bases from V and 2 from J, leaving 13 bases between them. CDR3 in amino acids: CASSLWVAEPYEQYF. CDR3 DNA (partial): TGTGCCAGCAGCTTATGGGTAGCAGAACCCTACGAG.

This clone was detected only a few times. The read stops 3 residues short of the end of the CDR3; the missing end is completed from the germline J gene. V and J are TRBV7-6 and TRBJ1-6, with unresolved D. The germline gives CDR1 SGHVS, CDR2 FNYEAQ. This CDR3 is 13 amino acids long. V lost 0 bases to trimming and J lost 7 bases, with 4 bases between them. The CDR3 loop is CASSLARNSPLHF. CDR3 DNA (partial): TGTGCCAGCAGCTTAGCTCGGAATTCACCC. The variable domain in full, completed from reference TRBV7-6 and TRBJ1-6, reads GAGVSQSPRYKVTKRGQDVALRCDPISGHVSLYWYRQALGQGPEFLTYFNYEAQQDKSGLPNDRFSAERPEGSISTLTIQRTEQRDSAMYRCASSLARNSPLHFGNGTRLTVT.

This clone has more than one count but fewer than ten. The read ends 3 residues shy of where the CDR3 ends; the end is completed using the germline J gene. This chain connects TRBV7-9 to TRBJ2-2; unclear D gene. Germline V gives CDR1 SEHNR, CDR2 FQNEAQ (reference sequence). The germline V and J ends were trimmed by 5 bases and 0 bases, with 7 bases remaining between them. The CDR3 contains 14 residues. The CDR3 DNA, read in part, is TGTGCCAGCAGCCGTGACACGAACACCGGGGAG. Protein product: CASSRDTNTGE. Given in full, the CDR3 is CASSRDTNTGELFF.

Details on this clone: The read terminates 3 residues ahead of where the CDR3 ends, so the germline J gene completes it. The genes are TRBV7-9 and TRBJ2-3, with 11 bases that match TRBD2. Germline values: CDR1 SEHNR, CDR2 FQNEAQ (reference sequence). This CDR3 spans 15 amino acids. Germline trimming cut 5 bases from V and 4 bases from J; bases unmatched to any gene: 5. The DNA read from the CDR3 is TGTGCCAGCAGCACACTAGCGGGAGTGGCAGATACG. This encodes CASSTLAGVADT. The full CDR3 reads CASSTLAGVADTQYF. Looking up the rest from reference TRBV7-9 and TRBJ2-3 gives the full variable domain: DTGVSQNPRHKITKRGQNVTFRCDPISEHNRLYWYRQTLGQGPEFLTYFQNEAQLEKSRLLSDRFSAERPKGSFSTLEIQRTEQGDSAMYLCASSTLAGVADTQYFGPGTRLTVL.

This clone was seen only a few times. The CDR3 is cut off 3 residues early in the read; its end comes from the germline J gene. The V call is TRBV6-2 or TRBV6-3, the J call TRBJ2-1; 13 bases fit TRBD2. CDR1 MNHEY and CDR2 SVGEGT come from the germline V gene. The CDR3 is 14 residues long. The V and J ends lost 6 bases and 7 bases, in that order; junction bases with no gene match: 3. CDR3 DNA, as far as it was read: TGTGCCAGCAGGACTAGCGGGAGGAGGAATGAG. It encodes CASRTSGRRNE. The whole CDR3 sequence is CASRTSGRRNEQFF.

In this sample, this clone turned up a few times. The read gets to within 3 residues of the CDR3 end, and the germline J gene fills in the rest. The genes are TRBV7-2 and TRBJ2-5; 7 nucleotides match TRBD2. Germline V lookup: CDR1 SGHTA, CDR2 FQGNSA. V was clipped by 5 bases and J by 2 bases; unmatched bases: 5. The CDR3 runs 14 residues. The CDR3 is CASSRMRGQETQYF. The CDR3 DNA, read in part, is TGTGCCAGCAGCCGAATGCGGGGGCAAGAGACC.

With respect to this clone: The CDR3 extends 3 residues past the end of the read, so its final part is completed from the germline J gene. This chain links TRBV18 with TRBJ2-1; 7 positions match TRBD1. After removal of 6 bases from V and 7 bases from J, the junction contained 6 bases not matched to a gene. CDR1 is KGHSH, CDR2 LQKENI, per germline. The CDR3 has 13 amino acids. The CDR3 here is CASSKGQKNEQFF. The CDR3 DNA, read in part, is TGTGCCAGCTCTAAGGGACAGAAGAATGAG. The entire variable domain, with the rest obtained from reference TRBV18 and TRBJ2-1, is as follows: NAGVMQNPRHLVRRRGQEARLRCSPMKGHSHVYWYRQLPEEGLKFMVYLQKENIIDESGMPKERFSAEFPKEGPSILRIQQVVRGDSAAYFCASSKGQKNEQFFGPGTRLTVL.

This clone has just a few counts. Here the CDR3 reads CASDTGTPKAFF. The part of the CDR3 DNA that was read is TGTGCCAGTGATACCGGGACACCAAAA. The chain carries TRBV2 and TRBJ1-1, with a possible D match to TRBD1 (6 bases). Coverage ceases 3 residues before the CDR3 finishes, and the germline J gene fills in the end. Germline CDR1 reads SNHLY; CDR2 reads FYNNEI. This CDR3 comprises 12 residues.